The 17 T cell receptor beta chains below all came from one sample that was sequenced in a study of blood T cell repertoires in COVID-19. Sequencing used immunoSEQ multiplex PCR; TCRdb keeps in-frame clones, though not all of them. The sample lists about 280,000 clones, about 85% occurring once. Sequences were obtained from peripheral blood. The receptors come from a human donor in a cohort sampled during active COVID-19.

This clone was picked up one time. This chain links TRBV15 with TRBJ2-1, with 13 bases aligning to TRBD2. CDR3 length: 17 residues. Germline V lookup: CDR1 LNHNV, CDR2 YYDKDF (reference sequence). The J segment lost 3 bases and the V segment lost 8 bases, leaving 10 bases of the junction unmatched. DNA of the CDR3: TGTGCCACCGGGACTAGCGGGATGGGAGGGGGCTACAATGAGCAGTTCTTC. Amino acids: CATGTSGMGGGYNEQFF. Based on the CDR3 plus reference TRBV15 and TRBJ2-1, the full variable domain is DAMVIQNPRYQVTQFGKPVTLSCSQTLNHNVMYWYQQKSSQAPKLLFHYYDKDFNNEADTPDNFQSRRPNTSFCFLDIRSPGLGDTAMYLCATGTSGMGGGYNEQFFGPGTRLTVL.

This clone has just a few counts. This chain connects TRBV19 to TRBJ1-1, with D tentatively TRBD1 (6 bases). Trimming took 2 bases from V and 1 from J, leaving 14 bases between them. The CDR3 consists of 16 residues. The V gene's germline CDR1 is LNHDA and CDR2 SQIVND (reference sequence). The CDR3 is CASSIQPRGRNTEAFF. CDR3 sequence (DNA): TGTGCCAGTAGTATACAGCCGAGGGGGAGGAACACTGAAGCTTTCTTT.

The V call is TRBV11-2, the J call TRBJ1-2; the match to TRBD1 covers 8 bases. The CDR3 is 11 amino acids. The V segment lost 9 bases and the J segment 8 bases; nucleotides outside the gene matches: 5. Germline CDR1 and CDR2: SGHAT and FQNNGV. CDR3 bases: TGTGCCAGTGACAGGGGAGGAGGCTACACCTTC. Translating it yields CASDRGGGYTF.

The CDR3 DNA is TGTGCCAGCAGCCGTGATGGGGGGGAGACCCAGTACTTC. Translated: CASSRDGGETQYF. V and J are TRBV7-9 and TRBJ2-5, with TRBD2 as a possible D gene (6 bases). CDR1 and CDR2 (germline): SEHNR, FQNEAQ (reference sequence). This CDR3 has 13 amino acids. V lost 5 bases to trimming and J lost 5 bases, with 12 bases between them.

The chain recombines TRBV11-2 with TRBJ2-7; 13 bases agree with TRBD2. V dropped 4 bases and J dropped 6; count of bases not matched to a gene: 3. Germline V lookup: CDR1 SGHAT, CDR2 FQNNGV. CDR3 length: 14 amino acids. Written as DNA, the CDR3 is TGTGCCAGCAGCTCACTAGCGGGAGGGCCCGAGCAGTACTTC. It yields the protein CASSSLAGGPEQYF.

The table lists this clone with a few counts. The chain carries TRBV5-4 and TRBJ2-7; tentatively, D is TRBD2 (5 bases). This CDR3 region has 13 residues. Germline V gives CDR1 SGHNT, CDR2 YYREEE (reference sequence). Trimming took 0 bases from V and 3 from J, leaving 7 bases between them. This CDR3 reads CASSLDGLYEQYF. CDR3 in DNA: TGTGCCAGCAGCTTGGACGGACTCTACGAGCAGTACTTC.

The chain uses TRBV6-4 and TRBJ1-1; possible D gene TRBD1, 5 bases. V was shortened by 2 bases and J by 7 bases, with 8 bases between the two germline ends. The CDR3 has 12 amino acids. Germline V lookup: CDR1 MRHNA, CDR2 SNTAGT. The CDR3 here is CASSDGGIEAFF. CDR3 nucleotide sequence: TGTGCCAGCAGTGACGGGGGGATTGAAGCTTTCTTT.

CDR3 in amino acids: CASSVDSLAGETQYF. The CDR3 region has the DNA TGTGCCAGCAGCGTAGATTCGCTAGCAGGAGAGACCCAGTACTTC. This chain links TRBV9 with TRBJ2-5, with D maybe TRBD2 (5 bases). V shed 0 bases and J shed 4 bases, with 13 bases lying between them. From germline, CDR1 is SGDLS and CDR2 YYNGEE. The CDR3 spans 15 residues.

CDR3 residues: CASSPGTMRLHEQFF. In nucleotides, the CDR3 is TGTGCCAGCAGCCCCGGGACTATGAGGCTACATGAGCAGTTCTTC. The V and J genes are TRBV7-9 and TRBJ2-1, with 7 positions matching TRBD2. Unmatched junction bases numbered 12, after V lost 5 bases and J lost 8 bases. The CDR3 contains 15 residues. Germline CDR1 and CDR2: SEHNR and FQNEAQ (reference sequence).

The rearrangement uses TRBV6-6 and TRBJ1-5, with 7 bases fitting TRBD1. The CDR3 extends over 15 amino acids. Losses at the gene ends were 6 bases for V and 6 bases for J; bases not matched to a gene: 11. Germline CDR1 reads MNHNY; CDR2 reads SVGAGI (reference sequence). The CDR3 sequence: CASRLTGARSQPQHF. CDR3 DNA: TGTGCCAGCAGACTAACAGGGGCGCGAAGTCAGCCCCAGCATTTT.

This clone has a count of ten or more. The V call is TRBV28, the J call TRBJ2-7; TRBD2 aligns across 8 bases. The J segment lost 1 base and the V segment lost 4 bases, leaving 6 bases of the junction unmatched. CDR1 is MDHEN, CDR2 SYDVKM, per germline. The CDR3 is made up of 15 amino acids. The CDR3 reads CASSSIAGPSYEQYF. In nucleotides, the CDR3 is TGTGCCAGCAGTTCGATAGCGGGACCTTCCTACGAGCAGTACTTC.

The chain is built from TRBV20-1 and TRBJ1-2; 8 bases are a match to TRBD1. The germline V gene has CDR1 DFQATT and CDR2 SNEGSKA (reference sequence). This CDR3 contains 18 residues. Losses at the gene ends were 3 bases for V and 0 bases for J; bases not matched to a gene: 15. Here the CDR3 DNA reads TGCAGTGCTAGTATAGGACAGGGAGGGGCAGGGGCTAACTATGGCTACACCTTC. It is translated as CSASIGQGGAGANYGYTF.

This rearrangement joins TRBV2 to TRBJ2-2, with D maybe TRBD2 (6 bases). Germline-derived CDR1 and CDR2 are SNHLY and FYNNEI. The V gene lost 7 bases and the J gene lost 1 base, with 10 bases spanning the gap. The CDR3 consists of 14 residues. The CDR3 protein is CASNQGLNTGELFF. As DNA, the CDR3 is TGTGCCAGCAATCAGGGACTGAACACCGGGGAGCTGTTTTTT.

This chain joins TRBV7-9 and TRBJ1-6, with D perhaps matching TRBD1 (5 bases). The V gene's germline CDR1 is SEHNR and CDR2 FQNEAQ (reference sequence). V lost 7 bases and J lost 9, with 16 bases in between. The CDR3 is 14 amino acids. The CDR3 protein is CASTVGDWSSPLHF. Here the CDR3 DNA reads TGTGCCAGCACCGTGGGGGACTGGAGTTCACCCCTCCACTTT.

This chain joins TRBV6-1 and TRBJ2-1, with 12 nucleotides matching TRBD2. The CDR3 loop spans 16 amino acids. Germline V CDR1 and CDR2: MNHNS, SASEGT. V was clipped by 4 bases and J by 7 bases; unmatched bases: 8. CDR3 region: CASSAPTSGRSNEQFF. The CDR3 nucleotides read TGTGCCAGCAGTGCTCCAACTAGCGGGAGGTCTAATGAGCAGTTCTTC.

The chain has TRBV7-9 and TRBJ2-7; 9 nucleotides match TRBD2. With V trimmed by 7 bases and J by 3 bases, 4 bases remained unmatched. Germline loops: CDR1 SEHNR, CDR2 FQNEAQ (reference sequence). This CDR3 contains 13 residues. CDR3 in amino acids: CASTVAGDYEQYF. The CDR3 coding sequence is TGTGCCAGCACCGTAGCGGGAGACTACGAGCAGTACTTC.

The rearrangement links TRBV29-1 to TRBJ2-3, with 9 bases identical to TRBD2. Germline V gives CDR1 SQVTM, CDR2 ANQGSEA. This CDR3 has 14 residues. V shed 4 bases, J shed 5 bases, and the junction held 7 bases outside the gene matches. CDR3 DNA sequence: TGCAGCGTTGTCTGGGCGGGAGGGGGAGATACGCAGTATTTT. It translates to CSVVWAGGGDTQYF.